The rows below give T cell receptor beta chains drawn from one sample of a study of blood T cells in healthy people across ages. One entry per CDR3 protein, called by TCRdb with MiXCR from the 5' RACE reads. The table shows 1.5 million to 2 million distinct CDR3 sequences, with roughly 49% occurring only once. The sample comprised blood. The receptors stem from a woman between 40 and 55 years old in good health. The CDR3 runs from the conserved cysteine through the conserved F or W. Fields, in order: clone size, J gene, V gene, D gene, CDR3 DNA, CDR3 protein. D genes are given only for firm matches. Clone size is not always given. Where it is, it says once, few, many or a class for expanded clones.

>few|TRBJ2-7|TRBV5-1|TRBD1
TGCGCCAGCAGCCAGGGACAGAACAAATTCTACGAGCAGTACTTC
CASSQGQNKFYEQYF
>few|TRBJ2-7|TRBV7-2|.
TGTGCCAGCAGCTTAGGGTACTACAATGAGCAGTACTTC
CASSLGYYNEQYF
>few|TRBJ2-7|TRBV7-9|.
TGTGCCAGCAGCTTACGACAGCTATCCTACGAGCAGTACTTC
CASSLRQLSYEQYF
>few|TRBJ2-4|TRBV15|.
TGTGCCACTGGGTGGGTAGGAGACATTCAGTACTTC
CATGWVGDIQYF
>few|TRBJ2-5|TRBV12-3/TRBV12-4|TRBD1
TGTGCCAGCAGTTTATACGGGACAGAAGAGACCCAGTACTTC
CASSLYGTEETQYF
>.|TRBJ1-2|TRBV20-1|TRBD1
TGCAGTGTTCCGGACAGGGAGGGCCGGAAGAGGGGCTACACCTTC
CSVPDREGRKRGYTF
>few|TRBJ2-7|TRBV5-5|.
TGTGCCAGCAGCCGGGTTGACTTGCGCTCCTACGAGCAGTACTTC
CASSRVDLRSYEQYF
>few|TRBJ2-5|TRBV9|TRBD1
TGTGCCAGCAGCGTAGAAGGACAGGGGCCAGAGACCCAGTACTTC
CASSVEGQGPETQYF
>.|TRBJ1-1|TRBV18|.
TGTGCCAGCTCACCACTCCGGACAGACGAAGCTTTCTTT
CASSPLRTDEAFF
>few|TRBJ2-4|TRBV2|.
TGTGCCAGCAGTGCGCCGGGAGAAAACATTCAGTACTTC
CASSAPGENIQYF
>.|TRBJ1-6|TRBV7-3|.
TGTGCCAGCAGCTTCTCCGGCAGGGATGATTCACCCCTCCACTTT
CASSFSGRDDSPLHF
>once|TRBJ2-1|TRBV28|TRBD1
TGTGCCAGCAGTACGACAGGGTCATCCTTAAGCTCCTACAATGAGCAGTTCTTC
CASSTTGSSLSSYNEQFF
>.|TRBJ2-5|TRBV12-3/TRBV12-4|TRBD1
TGTGCCAGCAGTTTAGGAGTGGGACAGGGGTCCAGAGAGACCCAGTACTTC
CASSLGVGQGSRETQYF
>.|TRBJ1-6|TRBV27|.
TGTGCCAGCAGTTTGGTGGCAGGGGATAATTCACCCCTCCACTTT
CASSLVAGDNSPLHF
>.|TRBJ1-2|TRBV2|.
TGTGCCAGCAGTGGAGACGACAGGATAAGAAACTATGGCTACACCTTC
CASSGDDRIRNYGYTF
>.|TRBJ2-3|TRBV20-1|.
TGCAGCGGCAACGGACTCCTAAGCACAGATACGCAGTATTTT
CSGNGLLSTDTQYF